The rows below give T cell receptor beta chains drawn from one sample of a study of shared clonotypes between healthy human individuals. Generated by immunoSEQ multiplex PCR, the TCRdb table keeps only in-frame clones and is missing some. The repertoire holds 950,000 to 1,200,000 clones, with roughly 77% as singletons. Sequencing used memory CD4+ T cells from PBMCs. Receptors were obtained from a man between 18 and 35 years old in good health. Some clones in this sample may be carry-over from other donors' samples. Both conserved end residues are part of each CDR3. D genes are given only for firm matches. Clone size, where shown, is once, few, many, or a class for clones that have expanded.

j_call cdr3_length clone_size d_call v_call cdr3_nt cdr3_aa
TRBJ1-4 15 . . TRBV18 TGTGCCAGCTCACCACTCCCGGGGTCTAATGAAAAACTGTTTTTT CASSPLPGSNEKLFF
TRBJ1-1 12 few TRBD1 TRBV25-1 TGTGCCAGCACCGCAGGGGGCACTGAAGCTTTCTTT CASTAGGTEAFF
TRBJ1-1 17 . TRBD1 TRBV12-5 TGTGCTAGTGGTTTGGTTCTGGCAGGGGGCGCTCGGACTGAAGCTTTCTTT CASGLVLAGGARTEAFF
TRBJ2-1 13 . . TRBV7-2 TGTGCCAGCAGCCCAGTGGGGAGGAATGAGCAGTTCTTC CASSPVGRNEQFF
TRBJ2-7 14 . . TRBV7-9 TGTGCCAGCAGCTTAGTCGGGGGTTCCTACGAGCAGTACTTC CASSLVGGSYEQYF
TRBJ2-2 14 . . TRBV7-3 TGTGCCAGCAGCCCAACAGGGTACATCGGGGAGCTGTTTTTT CASSPTGYIGELFF
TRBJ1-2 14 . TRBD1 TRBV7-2 TGTGCCAGCAACAAAAGGGGGCCCACCTATGGCTACACCTTC CASNKRGPTYGYTF
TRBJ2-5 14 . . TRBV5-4 TGTGCCAGCAGCCCCGGAGGGCAGCAAGAGACCCAGTACTTC CASSPGGQQETQYF
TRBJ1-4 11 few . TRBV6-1 TGTGCCAGCAGTGACTGGGGGAAACTGTTTTTT CASSDWGKLFF
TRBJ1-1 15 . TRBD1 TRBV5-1 TGCGCCAGCAGCTTGCAGACAGGGATGAACACTGAAGCTTTCTTT CASSLQTGMNTEAFF
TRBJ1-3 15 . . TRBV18 TGTGCCAGCTCACCGCTCGAGAGGTCTGGAAACACCATATATTTT CASSPLERSGNTIYF
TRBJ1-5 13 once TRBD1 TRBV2 TGTGCCAGCAGGGGGACAGGGTTTCAGCCCCAGCATTTT CASRGTGFQPQHF
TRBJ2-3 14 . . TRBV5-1 TGCGCCAGCAGCTATTTAGCAGGCACAGATACGCAGTATTTT CASSYLAGTDTQYF
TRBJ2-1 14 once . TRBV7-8 TGTGCCAGCAGCTTATCGAGTCGGATTAGTGAGCAGTTCTTC CASSLSSRISEQFF
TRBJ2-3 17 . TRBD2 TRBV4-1 TGCGCCAGCAGCCGAGGAGGACTAGCGGGGCTCACAGATACGCAGTATTTT CASSRGGLAGLTDTQYF
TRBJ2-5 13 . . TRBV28 TGTGCCAGCCGTAGGCCCCCCCAAGAGACCCAGTACTTC CASRRPPQETQYF
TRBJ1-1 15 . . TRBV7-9 TGTGCCAGCAGCTTAGGGGTTGGGCAGGACACTGAAGCTTTCTTT CASSLGVGQDTEAFF
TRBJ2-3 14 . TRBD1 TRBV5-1 TGCGCCAGCAGCTGGGGACAGACGACAGATACGCAGTATTTT CASSWGQTTDTQYF
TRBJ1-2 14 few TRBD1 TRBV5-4 TGTGCCAGCAGCTCCCCGGGACAGGGCTATGGCTACACCTTC CASSSPGQGYGYTF
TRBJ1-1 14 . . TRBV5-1 TGCGCCAGCAGCTTCGGGTCATCATTGGCTGAAGCTTTCTTT CASSFGSSLAEAFF
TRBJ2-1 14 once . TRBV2 TGTGCCAGCAGTGAACAGGGGCAAGGGGATGAGCAGTTCTTC CASSEQGQGDEQFF
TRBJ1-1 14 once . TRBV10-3 TGTGCCACCGGCCCGGGGCGTGAGAACACTGAAGCTTTCTTT CATGPGRENTEAFF
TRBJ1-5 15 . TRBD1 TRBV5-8 TGTGCCAGCAGCTTAACGGGACAGGGAGCCGCTCTGGGGCATTTT CASSLTGQGAALGHF
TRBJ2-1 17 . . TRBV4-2 TGTGCCAGCAGCCCCCCGTTGGGGGAGTTATCCTACAATGAGCAGTTCTTC CASSPPLGELSYNEQFF
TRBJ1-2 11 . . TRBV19 TGTGCCAGTAGTATGTCTAATGGCTACACCTTC CASSMSNGYTF
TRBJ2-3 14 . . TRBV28 TGTGCCAGCAGTTTATTCGGGTTATCAGATACGCAGTATTTT CASSLFGLSDTQYF
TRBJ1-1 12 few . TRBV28 TGTGCCAGCAGGGAACAGGGCCCTGAAGCTTTCTTT CASREQGPEAFF
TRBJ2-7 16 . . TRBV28 TGTGCCAGCAGCCCCTCTGACTCGGGTAGCTCCTACGAGCAGTACTTC CASSPSDSGSSYEQYF
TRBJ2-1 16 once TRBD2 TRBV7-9 TGTGCCAGCAGCCAGGGGACTAGCGGGAGCTACAATGAGCAGTTCTTC CASSQGTSGSYNEQFF
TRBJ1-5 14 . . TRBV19 TGTGCCAGTAGTATTAGGGGAGGCAATCAGCCCCAGCATTTT CASSIRGGNQPQHF
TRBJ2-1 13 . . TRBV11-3 TGTGCCAGCAGCTTAGACGGTTACAATGAGCAGTTCTTC CASSLDGYNEQFF
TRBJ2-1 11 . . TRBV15 TGTGCCACCAGCTCCCTAAGGGGGCAGTTCTTC CATSSLRGQFF
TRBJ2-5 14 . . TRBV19 TGTGCCAGTAGTATTGTGGGGGAAGGAGAGACCCAGTACTTC CASSIVGEGETQYF
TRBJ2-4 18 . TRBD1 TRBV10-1 TGCGCCAGCAACCGGGACAGGGTCGATCGAGGAGCCAAAAACATTCAGTACTTC CASNRDRVDRGAKNIQYF
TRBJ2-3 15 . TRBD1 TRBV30 TGTGCCTGGGACATCCAGGGGGCCCGCACAGATACGCAGTATTTT CAWDIQGARTDTQYF
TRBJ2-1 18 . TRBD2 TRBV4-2 TGTGCCAGCAGCCAAGGGACTAGCGGGAGGGCCACCTACAATGAGCAGTTCTTC CASSQGTSGRATYNEQFF
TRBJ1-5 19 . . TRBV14 TGTGCCAGCAGCCGCCCGACACTTCAGGGCGTCTTCGGCAATCAGCCCCAGCATTTT CASSRPTLQGVFGNQPQHF
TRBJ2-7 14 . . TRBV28 TGTGCCAGCAGTTCCCCTGGACACTCCTACGAGCAGTACTTC CASSSPGHSYEQYF
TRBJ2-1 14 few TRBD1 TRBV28 TGTGCCAGCAGCCCCAGGGGACAGGGGAATGAGCAGTTCTTC CASSPRGQGNEQFF
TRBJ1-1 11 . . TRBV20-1 TGCAGATGGGGGCGCGGCACTGAAGCTTTCTTT CRWGRGTEAFF
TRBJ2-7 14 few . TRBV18 TGCGCCAGCTCACCACGAGGGGACTCCTACGAGCAGTACTTC CASSPRGDSYEQYF
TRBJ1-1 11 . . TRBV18 TGTGCCAGCACCAAGGGGGCTGAAGCTTTCTTT CASTKGAEAFF
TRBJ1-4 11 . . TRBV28 TGTGCCAGCAGTTTGGAGGGTCGGGTGTTTTTT CASSLEGRVFF
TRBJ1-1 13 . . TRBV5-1 TGCGCCAGCAGCTTGCTGGGGAACACTGAAGCTTTCTTT CASSLLGNTEAFF
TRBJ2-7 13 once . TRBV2 TGTGCCAGCAGTCGCCTCGACAGCTACGAGCAGTACTTC CASSRLDSYEQYF
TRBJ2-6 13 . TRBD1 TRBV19 TGTGCCAGTAATGGGCCGGGACAGGGGGCTTTGACTTTC CASNGPGQGALTF
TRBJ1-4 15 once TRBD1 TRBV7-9 TGTGCCAGCAGCTTACATGACAGGGAGGCCGAAAAACTGTTTTTT CASSLHDREAEKLFF
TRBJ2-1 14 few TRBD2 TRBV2 TGTGCCAGCAATCCGGGACTAGCGTGGAATGAGCAGTTCTTC CASNPGLAWNEQFF
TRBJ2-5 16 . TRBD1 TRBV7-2 TGTGCCAGCAGCCTGTGGACAGGGCGTAGGGTAGAGACCCAGTACTTC CASSLWTGRRVETQYF
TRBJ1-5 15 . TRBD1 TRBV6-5 TGTGCCAGCAGTCAAACAGGGGTAGGGAGTCAGCCCCAGCATTTT CASSQTGVGSQPQHF
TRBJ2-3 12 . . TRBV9 TGTGCCAGCAGCGGCCGTTTAGATACGCAGTATTTT CASSGRLDTQYF
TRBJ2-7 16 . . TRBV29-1 TGCAGCGTCGGGGGCTGGCCAGGTGACGTCTGGGGAGAGCAGTACTTC CSVGGWPGDVWGEQYF
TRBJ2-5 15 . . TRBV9 TGTGCCAGCAGCACTCCGTTGGCCGGCCAAGAGACCCAGTACTTC CASSTPLAGQETQYF
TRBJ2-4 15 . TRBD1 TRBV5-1 TGCGCCAGCAGCTTCACCGGGACAGGGGAAAACATTCAGTACTTC CASSFTGTGENIQYF
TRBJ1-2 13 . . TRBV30 TGTGCCTGGAGTGGAGGGGTTGGCTATGGCTACACCTTC CAWSGGVGYGYTF
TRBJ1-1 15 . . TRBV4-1 TGCGCCAGCAGCCAAACTTACCTGGGTACGGCTGAAGCTTTCTTT CASSQTYLGTAEAFF
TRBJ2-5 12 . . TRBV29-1 TGCAGCGTTCTGCGCCAGGGAGAGACCCAGTACTTC CSVLRQGETQYF
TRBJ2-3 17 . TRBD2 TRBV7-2 TGTGCCAGCAGCTCACCTACTAGCGGGAGTTCGGCAGATACGCAGTATTTT CASSSPTSGSSADTQYF
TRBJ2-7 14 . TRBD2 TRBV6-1 TGTGCCAGCAGTAAAGGGACTACGCGAGACGAGCAGTACTTC CASSKGTTRDEQYF